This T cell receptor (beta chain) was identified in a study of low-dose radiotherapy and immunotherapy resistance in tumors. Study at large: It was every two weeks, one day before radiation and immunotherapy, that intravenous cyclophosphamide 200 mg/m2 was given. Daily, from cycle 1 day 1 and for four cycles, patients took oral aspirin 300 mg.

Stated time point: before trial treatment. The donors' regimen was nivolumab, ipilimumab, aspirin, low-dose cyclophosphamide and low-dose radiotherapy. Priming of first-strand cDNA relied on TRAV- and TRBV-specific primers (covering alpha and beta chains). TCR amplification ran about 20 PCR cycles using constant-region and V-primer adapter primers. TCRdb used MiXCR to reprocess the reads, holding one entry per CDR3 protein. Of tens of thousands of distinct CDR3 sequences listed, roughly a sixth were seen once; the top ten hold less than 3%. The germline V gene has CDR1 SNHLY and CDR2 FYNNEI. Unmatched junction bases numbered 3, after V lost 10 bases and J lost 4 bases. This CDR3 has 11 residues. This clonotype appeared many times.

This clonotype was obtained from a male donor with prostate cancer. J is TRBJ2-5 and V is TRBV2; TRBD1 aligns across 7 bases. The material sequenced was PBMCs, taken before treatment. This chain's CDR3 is CAMGQSETQYF. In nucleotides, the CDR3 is TGTGCCATGGGACAGTCAGAGACCCAGTACTTC.